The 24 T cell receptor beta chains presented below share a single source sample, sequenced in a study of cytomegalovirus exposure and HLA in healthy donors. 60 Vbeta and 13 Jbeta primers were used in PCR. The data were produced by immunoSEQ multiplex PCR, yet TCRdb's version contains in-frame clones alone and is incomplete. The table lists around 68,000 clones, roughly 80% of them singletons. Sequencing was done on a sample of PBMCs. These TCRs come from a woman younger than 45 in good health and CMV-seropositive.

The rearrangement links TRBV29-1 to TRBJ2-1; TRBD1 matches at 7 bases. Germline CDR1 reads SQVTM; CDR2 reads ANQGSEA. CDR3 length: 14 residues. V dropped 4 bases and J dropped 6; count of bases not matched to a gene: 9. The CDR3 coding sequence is TGCAGCGTTGGTGAGACAGGGTTTCGCAATGAGCAGTTCTTC. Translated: CSVGETGFRNEQFF.

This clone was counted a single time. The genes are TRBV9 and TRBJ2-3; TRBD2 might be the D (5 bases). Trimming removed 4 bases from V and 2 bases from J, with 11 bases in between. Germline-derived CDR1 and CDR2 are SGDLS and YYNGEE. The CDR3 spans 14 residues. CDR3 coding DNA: TGTGCCAGCAGCCCCGGGGTCCACACAGATACGCAGTATTTT. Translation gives CASSPGVHTDTQYF.

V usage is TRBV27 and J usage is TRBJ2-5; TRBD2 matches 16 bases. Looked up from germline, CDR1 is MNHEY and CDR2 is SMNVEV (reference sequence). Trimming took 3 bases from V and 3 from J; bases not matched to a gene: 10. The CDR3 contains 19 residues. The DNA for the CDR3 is TGTGCCAGCAGTTTGGGACTAGCGGGAGGGCTCGGGCAGAAAGAGACCCAGTACTTC. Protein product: CASSLGLAGGLGQKETQYF.

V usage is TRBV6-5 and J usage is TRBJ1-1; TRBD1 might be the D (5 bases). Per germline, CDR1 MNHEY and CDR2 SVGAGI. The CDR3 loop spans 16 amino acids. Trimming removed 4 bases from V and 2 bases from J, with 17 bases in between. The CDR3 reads CASSSEAGRLNTEAFF. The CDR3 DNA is TGTGCCAGCAGTTCCGAGGCAGGGCGTTTAAACACTGAAGCTTTCTTT.

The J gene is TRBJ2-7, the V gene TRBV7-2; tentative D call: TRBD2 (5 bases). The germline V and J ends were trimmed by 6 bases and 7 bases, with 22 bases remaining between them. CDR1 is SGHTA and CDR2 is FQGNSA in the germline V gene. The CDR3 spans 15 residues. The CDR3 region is CASSRILASKGEQYV. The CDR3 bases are TGTGCCAGCAGTCGGATATTGGCTAGCAAGGGAGAGCAGTACGTC.

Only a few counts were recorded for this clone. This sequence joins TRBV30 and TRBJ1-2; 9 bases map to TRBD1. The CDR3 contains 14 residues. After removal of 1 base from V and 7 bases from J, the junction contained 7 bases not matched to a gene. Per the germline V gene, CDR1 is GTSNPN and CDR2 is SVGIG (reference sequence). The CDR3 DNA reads TGTGCCTGGAGTGCTCACAGGGGGCAAGGTGGCTACACCTTC. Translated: CAWSAHRGQGGYTF.

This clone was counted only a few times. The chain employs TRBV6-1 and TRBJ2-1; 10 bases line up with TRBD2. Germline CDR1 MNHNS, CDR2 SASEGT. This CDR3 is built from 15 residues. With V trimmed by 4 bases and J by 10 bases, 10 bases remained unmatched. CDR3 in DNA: TGTGCCAGCAGTGTAGCGGGAGGATCAGCCAGGGAGCAGTTCTTC. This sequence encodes CASSVAGGSAREQFF.

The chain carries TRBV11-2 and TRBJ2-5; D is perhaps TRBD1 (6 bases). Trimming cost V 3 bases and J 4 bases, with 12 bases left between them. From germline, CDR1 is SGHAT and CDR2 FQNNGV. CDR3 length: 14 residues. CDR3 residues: CASSLRVGGETQYF. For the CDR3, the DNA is TGTGCCAGCAGCTTGAGGGTAGGGGGAGAGACCCAGTACTTC. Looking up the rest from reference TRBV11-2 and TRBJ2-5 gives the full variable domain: EAGVAQSPRYKIIEKRQSVAFWCNPISGHATLYWYQQILGQGPKLLIQFQNNGVVDDSQLPKDRFSAERLKGVDSTLKIQPAKLEDSAVYLCASSLRVGGETQYFGPGTRLLVL.

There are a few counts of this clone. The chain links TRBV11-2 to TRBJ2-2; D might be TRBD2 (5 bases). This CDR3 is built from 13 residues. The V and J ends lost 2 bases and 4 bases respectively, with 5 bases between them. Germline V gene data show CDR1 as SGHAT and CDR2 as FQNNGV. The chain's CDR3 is CASSLSGTGELFF. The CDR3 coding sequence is TGTGCCAGCAGCTTAAGCGGCACCGGGGAGCTGTTTTTT. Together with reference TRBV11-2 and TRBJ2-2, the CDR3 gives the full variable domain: EAGVAQSPRYKIIEKRQSVAFWCNPISGHATLYWYQQILGQGPKLLIQFQNNGVVDDSQLPKDRFSAERLKGVDSTLKIQPAKLEDSAVYLCASSLSGTGELFFGEGSRLTVL.

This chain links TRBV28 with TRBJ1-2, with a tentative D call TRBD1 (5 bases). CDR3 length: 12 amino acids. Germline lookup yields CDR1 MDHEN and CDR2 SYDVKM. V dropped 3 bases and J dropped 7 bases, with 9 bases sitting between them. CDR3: CASSFRGSGYTF. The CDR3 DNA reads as TGTGCCAGCAGTTTTCGGGGGTCTGGCTACACCTTC.

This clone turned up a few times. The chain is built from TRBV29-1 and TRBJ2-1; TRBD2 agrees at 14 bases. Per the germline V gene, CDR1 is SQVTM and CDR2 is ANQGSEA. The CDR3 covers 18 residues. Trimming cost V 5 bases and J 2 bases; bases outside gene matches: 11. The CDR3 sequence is CSVSRTSGRNTPYNEQFF. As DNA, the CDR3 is TGCAGCGTTTCCAGGACTAGCGGGAGGAATACCCCCTACAATGAGCAGTTCTTC.

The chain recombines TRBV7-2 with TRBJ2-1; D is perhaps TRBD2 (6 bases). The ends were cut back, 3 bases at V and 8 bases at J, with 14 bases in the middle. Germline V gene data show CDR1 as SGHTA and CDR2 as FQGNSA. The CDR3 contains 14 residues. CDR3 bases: TGTGCCAGCAGCTTCGGGTTAGCGGTAGATGAGCAGTTCTTC. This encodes CASSFGLAVDEQFF. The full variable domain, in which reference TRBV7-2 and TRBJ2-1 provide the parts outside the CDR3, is GAGVSQSPSNKVTEKGKDVELRCDPISGHTALYWYRQSLGQGLEFLIYFQGNSAPDKSGLPSDRFSAERTGGSVSTLTIQRTQQEDSAVYLCASSFGLAVDEQFFGPGTRLTVL.

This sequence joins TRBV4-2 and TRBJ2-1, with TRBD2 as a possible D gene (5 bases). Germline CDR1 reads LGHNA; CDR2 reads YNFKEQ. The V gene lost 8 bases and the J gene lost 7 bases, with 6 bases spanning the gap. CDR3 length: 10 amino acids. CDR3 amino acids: CASRGNEQFF. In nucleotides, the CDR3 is TGTGCCAGCCGGGGAAATGAGCAGTTCTTC.

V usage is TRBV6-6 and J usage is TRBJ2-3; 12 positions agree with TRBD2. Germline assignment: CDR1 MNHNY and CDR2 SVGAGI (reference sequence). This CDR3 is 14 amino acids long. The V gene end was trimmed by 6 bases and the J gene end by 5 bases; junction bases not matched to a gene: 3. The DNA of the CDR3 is TGTGCCAGCAGCGGACTAGCGGGACTAGATACGCAGTATTTT. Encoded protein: CASSGLAGLDTQYF.

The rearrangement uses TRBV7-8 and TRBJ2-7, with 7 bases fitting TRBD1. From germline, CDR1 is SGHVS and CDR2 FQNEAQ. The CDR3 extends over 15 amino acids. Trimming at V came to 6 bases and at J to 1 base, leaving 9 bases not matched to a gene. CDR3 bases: TGTGCCAGCAGGCCAAACAGGGGCGCGTCCTACGAGCAGTACTTC. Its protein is CASRPNRGASYEQYF. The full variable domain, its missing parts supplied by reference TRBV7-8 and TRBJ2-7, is GAGVSQSPRYKVAKRGQDVALRCDPISGHVSLFWYQQALGQGPEFLTYFQNEAQLDKSGLPSDRFFAERPEGSVSTLKIQRTQQEDSAVYLCASRPNRGASYEQYFGPGTRLTVT.

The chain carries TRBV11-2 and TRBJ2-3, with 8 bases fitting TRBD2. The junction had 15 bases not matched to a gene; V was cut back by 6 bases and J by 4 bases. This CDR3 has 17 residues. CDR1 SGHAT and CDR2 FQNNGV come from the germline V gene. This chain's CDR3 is CASRVAGRIGASDTQYF. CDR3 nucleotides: TGTGCCAGCAGGGTAGCGGGGCGCATAGGCGCTTCAGATACGCAGTATTTT. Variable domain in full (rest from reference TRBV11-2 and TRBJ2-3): EAGVAQSPRYKIIEKRQSVAFWCNPISGHATLYWYQQILGQGPKLLIQFQNNGVVDDSQLPKDRFSAERLKGVDSTLKIQPAKLEDSAVYLCASRVAGRIGASDTQYFGPGTRLTVL.

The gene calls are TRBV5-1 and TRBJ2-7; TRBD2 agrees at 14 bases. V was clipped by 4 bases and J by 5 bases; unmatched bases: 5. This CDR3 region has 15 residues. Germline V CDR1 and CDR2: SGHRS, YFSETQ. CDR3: CASSPGLAGVDEQYF. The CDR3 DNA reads TGCGCCAGCAGCCCGGGACTAGCGGGGGTTGACGAGCAGTACTTC.

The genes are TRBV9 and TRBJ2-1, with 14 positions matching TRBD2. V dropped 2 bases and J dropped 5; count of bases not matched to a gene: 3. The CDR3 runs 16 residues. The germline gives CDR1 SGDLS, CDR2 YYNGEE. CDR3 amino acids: CASSVGLAGADNEQFF. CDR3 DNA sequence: TGTGCCAGCAGCGTGGGACTAGCGGGGGCTGACAATGAGCAGTTCTTC.

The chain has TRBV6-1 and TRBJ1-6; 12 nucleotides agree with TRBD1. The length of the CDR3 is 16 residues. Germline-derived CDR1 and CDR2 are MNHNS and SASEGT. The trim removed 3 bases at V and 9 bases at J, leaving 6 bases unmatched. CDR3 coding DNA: TGTGCCAGCAGTGACGGGACAGGGGGCTCCGGTTCACCCCTCCACTTT. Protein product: CASSDGTGGSGSPLHF.

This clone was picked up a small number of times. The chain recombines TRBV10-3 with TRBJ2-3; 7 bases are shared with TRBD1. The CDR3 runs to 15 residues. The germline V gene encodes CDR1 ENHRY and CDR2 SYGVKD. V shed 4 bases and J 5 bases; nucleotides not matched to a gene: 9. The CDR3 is CAISGQGPPQDTQYF. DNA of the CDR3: TGTGCCATCAGTGGACAGGGCCCCCCCCAAGATACGCAGTATTTT.

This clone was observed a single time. CDR3 coding DNA: TGTGCCAGCAGCTACTTACAGGGGGACGAGCAGTACTTC. Its translation is CASSYLQGDEQYF. This rearrangement joins TRBV13 to TRBJ2-7; TRBD1 agrees at 8 bases. The germline gives CDR1 PRHDT, CDR2 FYEKMQ (reference sequence). The CDR3 contains 13 residues. Trimming removed 4 bases from V and 5 bases from J; junction bases left unmatched: 4.

The CDR3 loop reads CASSLALGRGNEQFF. CDR3 nucleotide sequence: TGTGCCAGCAGCTTAGCCCTAGGGAGAGGGAATGAGCAGTTCTTC. The chain employs TRBV11-2 and TRBJ2-1; tentatively, D is TRBD2 (5 bases). CDR3 length: 15 amino acids. The V and J ends lost 1 base and 7 bases respectively, with 14 bases between them. Germline CDR1 and CDR2: SGHAT and FQNNGV.

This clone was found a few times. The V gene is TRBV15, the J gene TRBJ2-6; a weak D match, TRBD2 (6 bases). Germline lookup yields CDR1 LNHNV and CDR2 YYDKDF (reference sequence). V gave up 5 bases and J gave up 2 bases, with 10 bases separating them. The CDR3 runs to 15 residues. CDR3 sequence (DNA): TGTGCCACCAGCGAAACGGGGGCTGGGGCCAACGTCCTGACTTTC. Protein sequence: CATSETGAGANVLTF.

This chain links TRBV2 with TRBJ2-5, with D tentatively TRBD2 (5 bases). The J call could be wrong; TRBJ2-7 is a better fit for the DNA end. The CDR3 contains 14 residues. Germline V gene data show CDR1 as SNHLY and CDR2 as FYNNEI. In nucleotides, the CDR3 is TGTGCCAGCAGTGTAAGGCTAGCTACCTACGAGCAGTACTTC. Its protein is CASSVRLATYEQYF.